Below are 17 T cell receptor beta chains sequenced from a single sample in a study of shared T cell receptors in the human thymus. This table comes from immunoSEQ multiplex PCR, and its TCRdb copy is limited to in-frame clones, with some not included. The table has 600,000 to 900,000 clones, approximately 85% seen once. These sequences were also reported in another study, on human thymus T cells.

Material for sequencing was thymocytes. Receptors were obtained from a girl under three years old with a congenital heart defect.

The CDR3 sequence is CASSGSGGPNITRPETQYF. For the CDR3, the DNA is TGTGCCAGCAGCGGATCCGGTGGCCCGAACATAACTAGGCCAGAGACCCAGTACTTC. V usage is TRBV7-6 and J usage is TRBJ2-5, with D perhaps matching TRBD2 (5 bases). Per the germline V gene, CDR1 is SGHVS and CDR2 is FNYEAQ. The CDR3 runs to 19 residues. Trimming took 5 bases from V and 4 from J, leaving 29 bases between them.

The V gene is TRBV5-4, the J gene TRBJ1-6; 8 nucleotides match TRBD1. V dropped 1 base and J dropped 10; count of bases not matched to a gene: 4. The CDR3 runs to 14 residues. Germline V CDR1 and CDR2: SGHNT, YYREEE (reference sequence). The CDR3 loop reads CASSLQGAGSPLHF. The DNA for the CDR3 is TGTGCCAGCAGCTTGCAGGGGGCAGGATCACCCCTCCACTTT.

The chain couples TRBV2 to TRBJ1-2; no clear D. The V and J ends lost 8 bases and 8 bases respectively, with 15 bases between them. This CDR3 is 12 amino acids long. The germline V gene encodes CDR1 SNHLY and CDR2 FYNNEI. The CDR3 loop is CASVGRLYGYTF. The DNA for the CDR3 is TGTGCCAGCGTGGGCAGGCTCTACGGCTACACCTTC. Filled out from reference TRBV2 and TRBJ1-2, the complete variable domain reads EPEVTQTPSHQVTQMGQEVILRCVPISNHLYFYWYRQILGQKVEFLVSFYNNEISEKSEIFDDQFSVERPDGSNFTLKIRSTKLEDSAMYFCASVGRLYGYTFGSGTRLTVV.

The chain combines TRBV19 with TRBJ2-1; 7 bases map to TRBD2. CDR3 length: 15 residues. The germline V gene has CDR1 LNHDA and CDR2 SQIVND (reference sequence). V shed 4 bases, J shed 3 bases, and the junction held 6 bases outside the gene matches. Written as DNA, the CDR3 is TGTGCCAGTAGTAGCAAGTGGGACTACTACAATGAGCAGTTCTTC. Translation: CASSSKWDYYNEQFF.

Here the CDR3 DNA reads TGTGCCAGCAGCCCGCGAGCCGGGGAGCAGTACTTC. Its translation: CASSPRAGEQYF. V usage is TRBV7-9 and J usage is TRBJ2-7, with no clear D. The germline V gene has CDR1 SEHNR and CDR2 FQNEAQ (reference sequence). The CDR3 contains 12 residues. The V end lost 5 bases, the J end lost 7 bases, and 12 bases lay between the germline ends.

V gene TRBV6-4 combines with J gene TRBJ1-2, with 12 bases that match TRBD1. V gave up 0 bases and J gave up 7 bases; unmatched junction bases: 6. Germline V lookup: CDR1 MRHNA, CDR2 SNTAGT. The CDR3 length is 16 residues. The CDR3 coding sequence is TGTGCCAGCAGTGACTCGAAGGGACAGGGGGCCGGTGGCTACACCTTC. It yields the protein CASSDSKGQGAGGYTF.

The chain employs TRBV15 and TRBJ2-3; TRBD1 might be the D (6 bases). The CDR3 runs to 17 residues. Looked up from germline, CDR1 is LNHNV and CDR2 is YYDKDF (reference sequence). Trimming pared 2 bases from V and 1 base from J, leaving 16 bases between. DNA for the CDR3: TGTGCCACCAGCAGAACTACCGGGACATTTCGCACAGATACGCAGTATTTT. It yields the protein CATSRTTGTFRTDTQYF.

The CDR3 bases are TGTGCCAGCAGCCCGCGGACAGGGGGGGCAGCTTTCTTT. Its translation is CASSPRTGGAAFF. This chain links TRBV7-2 with TRBJ1-1, with 10 bases that match TRBD1. This CDR3 has 13 residues. Losses at the gene ends were 5 bases for V and 10 bases for J; bases not matched to a gene: 7. Germline V gene data show CDR1 as SGHTA and CDR2 as FQGNSA. The whole variable domain, filled in from reference TRBV7-2 and TRBJ1-1, reads GAGVSQSPSNKVTEKGKDVELRCDPISGHTALYWYRQSLGQGLEFLIYFQGNSAPDKSGLPSDRFSAERTGGSVSTLTIQRTQQEDSAVYLCASSPRTGGAAFFGQGTRLTVV.

The V gene is TRBV9, the J gene TRBJ1-2; D unresolved. The CDR3 covers 14 residues. With 1 base removed from V and 4 bases from J, the gap between germline ends came to 11 bases. Germline V gives CDR1 SGDLS, CDR2 YYNGEE. The CDR3 nucleotides read TGTGCCAGCAGCGTAACTGATACCTCCTATGGCTACACCTTC. Translating gives CASSVTDTSYGYTF.

The rearrangement links TRBV9 to TRBJ2-2; D not resolved. This CDR3 is 12 amino acids long. The germline gives CDR1 SGDLS, CDR2 YYNGEE. With 3 bases removed from V and 6 bases from J, the gap between germline ends came to 6 bases. The DNA of the CDR3 is TGTGCCAGCAGCGCTCGGGCCGGGGAGCTGTTTTTT. It encodes CASSARAGELFF.

The chain is built from TRBV5-4 and TRBJ1-6, with D perhaps matching TRBD1 (6 bases). The CDR3 is 18 amino acids. Germline V gene data show CDR1 as SGHNT and CDR2 as YYREEE (reference sequence). V was pared by 0 bases and J by 0 bases, with 13 bases between. The CDR3 loop reads CASSLERKDSSYNSPLHF. CDR3 coding DNA: TGTGCCAGCAGCTTGGAGCGCAAGGACAGCTCCTATAATTCACCCCTCCACTTT.

The V and J genes are TRBV7-4 and TRBJ2-1; 7 nucleotides agree with TRBD2. Germline trimming cut 4 bases from V and 2 bases from J; bases unmatched to any gene: 11. The V gene's germline CDR1 is SGHVT and CDR2 SQSDAQ. The CDR3 is 17 residues long. CDR3 sequence: CASSSRGGPAPYNEQFF. The DNA for the CDR3 is TGTGCCAGCAGCTCCCGGGGAGGGCCCGCTCCCTACAATGAGCAGTTCTTC.

This clone occurred once. This chain links TRBV7-2 with TRBJ1-2; D gene uncertain. CDR1 SGHTA and CDR2 FQGNSA come from the germline V gene. The CDR3 runs 11 residues. Trimming cost V 3 bases and J 8 bases, with 7 bases left between them. This CDR3 is CASSFPRGYTF. The CDR3 nucleotides are TGTGCCAGCAGCTTCCCCAGGGGCTACACCTTC.

The chain combines TRBV19 with TRBJ1-1; D not resolved. The CDR3 length is 14 residues. Germline V gene sequence: CDR1 LNHDA, CDR2 SQIVND (reference sequence). Deletions cut 4 bases from V and 3 bases from J, with 12 bases between. As DNA, the CDR3 is TGTGCCAGTAGTAACACCATGGGCGACACTGAAGCTTTCTTT. Its protein product is CASSNTMGDTEAFF.

This clone was observed a few times. J is TRBJ2-3 and V is TRBV7-2; the match to TRBD2 covers 14 bases. The CDR3 has 19 amino acids. The ends lost 5 bases at V and 0 bases at J; junction bases unmatched: 10. Per germline, CDR1 SGHTA and CDR2 FQGNSA. The CDR3 protein is CASSDAGTSGGLSTDTQYF. DNA for the CDR3: TGTGCCAGCAGCGACGCAGGGACTAGCGGGGGATTGAGCACAGATACGCAGTATTTT.

This chain links TRBV14 with TRBJ1-6; D not certain. Germline V gives CDR1 SGHDN, CDR2 FVKESK. The V gene lost 3 bases and the J gene lost 8 bases, with 2 bases spanning the gap. CDR3 size: 11 residues. The CDR3 region is CASSHDSPLHF. The CDR3 DNA follows: TGTGCCAGCAGCCACGATTCACCCCTCCACTTT.

For the CDR3, the DNA is TGTGCTAGTGGTTTTGGCAGGGGGCTGACTAATGAAAAACTGTTTTTT. This gives the protein CASGFGRGLTNEKLFF. The chain joins TRBV12-5 to TRBJ1-4; 8 bases agree with TRBD1. CDR3 length: 16 amino acids. Germline CDR1 and CDR2: LGHNT and FRNRAP. The junction had 5 bases not matched to a gene; V was cut back by 3 bases and J by 2 bases.